Below, 25 T cell receptor beta chains from the same sample are listed, as sequenced in a study of T cell changes during pregnancy in multiple sclerosis. Data came from immunoSEQ multiplex PCR; TCRdb stores just in-frame clones and leaves some out. The sample has approximately 92,000 clones, more than 85% seen once. Source: peripheral blood, taken in the first trimester of pregnancy. These receptor sequences come from a female donor with multiple sclerosis, enrolled in a pregnancy study.

Notes on this clone: One junction end does not reproduce the germline sequence, and a read error may be involved. The chain combines TRBV5-1 with TRBJ2-1; 7 bases map to TRBD1. Germline CDR1 reads SGHRS; CDR2 reads YFSETQ. The length of the CDR3 is 15 residues. The CDR3, as DNA: TGCGCCAGCAGCTTCCAGGGACAGTCCTTCAATGAGCAGTTCTTC. Encoded protein: CASSFQGQSFNEQFF.

The CDR3 nucleotides are TGTGCCAGTAGTATGGGGGCTAGCTACGAGCAGTACTTC. It yields the protein CASSMGASYEQYF. V is TRBV19 and J is TRBJ2-7; the D gene is possibly TRBD1 (6 bases). The germline CDR1 and CDR2 sequences are LNHDA and SQIVND (reference sequence). V was trimmed by 3 bases and J by 3 bases, leaving 9 bases between them. The CDR3 loop spans 13 amino acids.

Only one count was recorded for this clone. V and J are TRBV6-1 and TRBJ2-7; 9 positions match TRBD2. In germline, CDR1 is MNHNS, CDR2 SASEGT. Trimming cost V 7 bases and J 2 bases; bases outside gene matches: 6. The CDR3 extends over 14 amino acids. The CDR3 loop reads CASIEGLATYEQYF. CDR3 DNA sequence: TGTGCCAGCATAGAGGGACTAGCTACCTACGAGCAGTACTTC.

The chain carries TRBV19 and TRBJ1-3, with D perhaps TRBD1 (6 bases). This CDR3 contains 16 residues. Trimming pared 7 bases from V and 3 bases from J, leaving 19 bases between. The germline CDR1 and CDR2 sequences are LNHDA and SQIVND (reference sequence). CDR3 bases: TGTGCCAGTATTCATGCCGGGGGGGCGAGTGGAAACACCATATATTTT. This gives the protein CASIHAGGASGNTIYF.

The chain carries TRBV5-5 and TRBJ2-1; 12 positions match TRBD2. The V gene end was trimmed by 0 bases and the J gene end by 0 bases; junction bases not matched to a gene: 7. CDR1 SGHKS and CDR2 YYEKEE come from the germline V gene (reference sequence). The CDR3 spans 19 residues. The CDR3 region has the DNA TGTGCCAGCAGCTTGGAGGGACTAGCGGGTGCCGACTCCTACAATGAGCAGTTCTTC. Its protein is CASSLEGLAGADSYNEQFF.

The chain couples TRBV29-1 to TRBJ2-1; D is possibly TRBD2 (6 bases). The CDR3 is made up of 16 amino acids. CDR1 is SQVTM and CDR2 is ANQGSEA in the germline V gene. Trimming shortened V by 0 bases and J by 1 base, and 13 bases separated the two germline ends. In DNA, the CDR3 is TGCAGCGTTGAAGATGGCGGGAAACGATCCTACAATGAGCAGTTCTTC. It specifies CSVEDGGKRSYNEQFF.

The V and J genes are TRBV9 and TRBJ2-7; 9 bases are shared with TRBD1. The CDR3 is 14 amino acids. The germline CDR1 and CDR2 sequences are SGDLS and YYNGEE. Trimming removed 3 bases from V and 5 bases from J; junction bases left unmatched: 6. The CDR3 region is CASSAFTGGDEQYF. The DNA for the CDR3 is TGTGCCAGCAGCGCCTTCACAGGGGGCGACGAGCAGTACTTC.

The chain carries TRBV5-4 and TRBJ1-2; D is uncertain. The CDR3 is made up of 13 amino acids. V lost 0 bases and J 8 bases, leaving 11 bases between the germline ends. Germline V lookup: CDR1 SGHNT, CDR2 YYREEE (reference sequence). CDR3 sequence: CASSLADLGGYTF. CDR3 nucleotide sequence: TGTGCCAGCAGCTTGGCCGACCTCGGGGGCTACACCTTC.

CDR3 nucleotides: TGTGCCAGCAGGGAGGGGGCGCGGGCTTTCTTT. Amino acid sequence: CASREGARAFF. The chain combines TRBV13 with TRBJ1-1; 7 bases match TRBD1. The CDR3 length is 11 residues. J lost 11 bases, V lost 6 bases, and 6 bases had no gene match. Germline V gives CDR1 PRHDT, CDR2 FYEKMQ (reference sequence).

This chain uses TRBV4-2 with TRBJ2-7; the D is unclear. CDR1 is LGHNA and CDR2 is YNFKEQ in the germline V gene. CDR3 length: 13 amino acids. Trimming cost V 4 bases and J 5 bases, with 12 bases left between them. This CDR3 is CASSRVSLHEQYF. CDR3 in DNA: TGTGCCAGCAGCCGCGTAAGTCTCCACGAGCAGTACTTC.

This chain connects TRBV9 to TRBJ2-2; a weak D match, TRBD2 (7 bases). The V and J ends lost 0 bases and 4 bases respectively, with 10 bases between them. Germline V gives CDR1 SGDLS, CDR2 YYNGEE. The CDR3 sequence is 15 residues long. The CDR3 sequence: CASSVEGGRTGELFF. The DNA for the CDR3 is TGTGCCAGCAGCGTAGAGGGGGGGCGCACCGGGGAGCTGTTTTTT.

The DNA for the CDR3 is TGTGCCAGCGCTCGGGTCGGGGGCCAAGAGACCCAGTACTTC. Translating it yields CASARVGGQETQYF. The chain has TRBV5-6 and TRBJ2-5, with a possible D match to TRBD2 (6 bases). Per germline, CDR1 SGHDT and CDR2 YYEEEE. There are 14 residues in the CDR3. Trimming cost V 7 bases and J 1 base, with 14 bases left between them.

Here the CDR3 DNA reads TGCAGCGTTGGGTCCGTCGGGGGTCGCCCTTTTGGCTACACCTTC. This codes for CSVGSVGGRPFGYTF. The chain employs TRBV29-1 and TRBJ1-2, with D maybe TRBD1 (5 bases). Trimming stripped 4 bases from V and 7 bases from J, with 22 bases between. The CDR3 length is 15 residues. Germline values: CDR1 SQVTM, CDR2 ANQGSEA.

V gene TRBV29-1 combines with J gene TRBJ2-5; a possible D gene is TRBD1 (6 bases). The CDR3 is made up of 14 amino acids. Germline loops: CDR1 SQVTM, CDR2 ANQGSEA. V lost 4 bases, J lost 2 bases, and 14 bases lay in between. The CDR3 is CSVGTGTPQETQYF. As DNA, the CDR3 is TGCAGCGTTGGGACCGGGACACCGCAAGAGACCCAGTACTTC.

V gene TRBV19 combines with J gene TRBJ1-1; TRBD1 aligns across 7 bases. With 6 bases clipped from V and 13 bases from J, the junction kept 11 bases outside the gene matches. Germline CDR1 LNHDA, CDR2 SQIVND (reference sequence). The length of the CDR3 is 12 residues. This CDR3 reads CASSLTGTEVFF. CDR3 sequence (DNA): TGTGCCAGTAGCCTTACAGGGACAGAGGTTTTCTTT.

This clone appeared a few times. V is TRBV27 and J is TRBJ1-2; TRBD1 matches at 7 bases. CDR1 MNHEY and CDR2 SMNVEV come from the germline V gene (reference sequence). The CDR3 is 14 residues long. The V gene end was trimmed by 0 bases and the J gene end by 6 bases; junction bases not matched to a gene: 4. CDR3 nucleotide sequence: TGTGCCAGCAGTTTATCTACCGGGACAGATGGCTACACCTTC. This translates into CASSLSTGTDGYTF.

CDR3 sequence: CASREGSGANVLTF. For the CDR3, the DNA is TGTGCCAGTAGGGAGGGCTCTGGGGCCAACGTCCTGACTTTC. The rearrangement uses TRBV19 and TRBJ2-6, with D possibly matching TRBD2 (6 bases). With 6 bases removed from V and 0 bases from J, the gap between germline ends came to 6 bases. CDR1 is LNHDA, CDR2 SQIVND, per germline (reference sequence). This CDR3 has 14 residues.

J is TRBJ1-1 and V is TRBV7-9, with D possibly matching TRBD1 (5 bases). Germline V gives CDR1 SEHNR, CDR2 FQNEAQ (reference sequence). The CDR3 sequence is 14 residues long. The ends were cut back, 5 bases at V and 7 bases at J, with 17 bases in the middle. Here the CDR3 reads CASSPRQSSVEAFF. CDR3 sequence (DNA): TGTGCCAGCAGCCCTAGACAGTCATCGGTTGAAGCTTTCTTT.

This chain connects TRBV5-6 to TRBJ2-1, with D uncertain. The CDR3 runs to 14 residues. Trimming cost V 7 bases and J 1 base, with 12 bases left between them. The germline gives CDR1 SGHDT, CDR2 YYEEEE. The CDR3 here is CASCGSVSYNEQFF. CDR3 sequence (DNA): TGTGCCAGCTGCGGATCCGTTTCCTACAATGAGCAGTTCTTC.

The V gene is TRBV5-5, the J gene TRBJ2-1; the D is unclear. Germline V CDR1 and CDR2: SGHKS, YYEKEE (reference sequence). Trimming stripped 0 bases from V and 8 bases from J, with 3 bases between. This CDR3 region has 11 residues. The CDR3 sequence: CASSLAYEQFF. The CDR3 nucleotides are TGTGCCAGCAGCTTGGCGTATGAGCAGTTCTTC.

V is TRBV15 and J is TRBJ2-5, with 10 bases matching TRBD2. Looked up from germline, CDR1 is LNHNV and CDR2 is YYDKDF (reference sequence). The junction had 5 bases not matched to a gene; V was cut back by 2 bases and J by 5 bases. There are 15 residues in the CDR3. The CDR3 nucleotides read TGTGCCACCAGCAGAACTAGCGGGATTTCCGAGACCCAGTACTTC. This codes for CATSRTSGISETQYF.

The CDR3 coding sequence is TGTGCCAGCAGCGTAGTGGGCAGGGGGCTGGGGGTGCAGTTCTTC. Translated: CASSVVGRGLGVQFF. The chain has TRBV9 and TRBJ2-1; 8 bases line up with TRBD1. The V and J ends lost 0 bases and 12 bases, in that order; junction bases with no gene match: 11. The germline V gene encodes CDR1 SGDLS and CDR2 YYNGEE. The CDR3 length is 15 residues.

The chain recombines TRBV9 with TRBJ2-2; D ambiguous. The CDR3 has 12 amino acids. Germline V lookup: CDR1 SGDLS, CDR2 YYNGEE. V was trimmed by 4 bases and J by 3 bases, leaving 4 bases between them. The CDR3 DNA reads TGTGCCAGCAGCCCTTACACCGGGGAGCTGTTTTTT. It yields the protein CASSPYTGELFF.

CDR3 sequence reads: CASSGGRDRHYEQYF. For the CDR3, the DNA is TGCGCCAGCAGCGGAGGCCGGGACAGACACTACGAGCAGTACTTC. The chain employs TRBV5-1 and TRBJ2-7, with TRBD1 matching 7 bases. Per the germline V gene, CDR1 is SGHRS and CDR2 is YFSETQ. The length of the CDR3 is 15 residues. Trimming removed 4 bases from V and 3 bases from J; junction bases left unmatched: 10.

The J gene is TRBJ1-5, the V gene TRBV19; the match to TRBD1 covers 8 bases. In germline, CDR1 is LNHDA, CDR2 SQIVND (reference sequence). After removal of 7 bases from V and 9 bases from J, the junction contained 8 bases not matched to a gene. The CDR3 loop spans 13 amino acids. The CDR3 loop is CASTQGAGLPQHF. CDR3 DNA: TGTGCCAGTACCCAGGGGGCAGGATTGCCCCAGCATTTT. The whole variable domain, remainder taken from reference TRBV19 and TRBJ1-5, is DGGITQSPKYLFRKEGQNVTLSCEQNLNHDAMYWYRQDPGQGLRLIYYSQIVNDFQKGDIAEGYSVSREKKESFPLTVTSAQKNPTAFYLCASTQGAGLPQHFGDGTRLSIL.